Reported below is one T cell receptor (beta chain). The antigen is unknown. These data come from a study of read filtering for tumor transcriptome and immune sequencing. The overall study: Mean patient age was about 66 years, range about 45 to 85; 17 male, 12 to 15 female. Whole-transcriptome libraries were prepared after DNase treatment. Study conclusions and caveats: RNA-seq captured clonotypes less deeply and reliably than IR-seq.

Germline values: CDR1 LNHDA, CDR2 SQIVND (reference sequence). The germline V and J ends were trimmed by 4 bases and 0 bases, with 22 bases remaining between them. This CDR3 has 18 amino acids. The library was built from 400 ng RNA with molecular barcoded adaptors for alpha/delta and beta/gamma chains. TCRdb processed the reads anew with MiXCR; each CDR3 protein has one entry. This sample has approximately 350 distinct CDR3 sequences; around 81% occur once, and the top ten carry around 26%. Sequenced sample: a population of CD138-negative cells sorted from bone marrow. V gene TRBV19 combines with J gene TRBJ2-7; D might be TRBD1 (6 bases). The sequence derives from a donor at least 40 years old with multiple myeloma. This table probably holds off-target reads from a library built for another chain. CDR3 loop: CASSRGGQLGTISYEQYF. As DNA, the CDR3 is TGTGCCAGTAGTAGAGGTGGACAGCTGGGAACAATCTCCTACGAGCAGTACTTC.